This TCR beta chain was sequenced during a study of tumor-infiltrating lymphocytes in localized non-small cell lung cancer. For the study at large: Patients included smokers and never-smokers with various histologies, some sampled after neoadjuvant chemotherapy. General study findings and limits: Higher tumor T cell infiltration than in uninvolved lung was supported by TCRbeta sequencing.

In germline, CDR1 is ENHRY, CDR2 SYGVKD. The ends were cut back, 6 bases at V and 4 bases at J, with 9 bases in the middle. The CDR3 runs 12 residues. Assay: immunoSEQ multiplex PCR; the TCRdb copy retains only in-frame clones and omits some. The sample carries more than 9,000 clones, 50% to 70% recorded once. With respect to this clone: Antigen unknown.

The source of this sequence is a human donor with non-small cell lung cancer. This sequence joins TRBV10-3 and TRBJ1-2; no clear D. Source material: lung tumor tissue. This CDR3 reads CAISLGSYGYTF. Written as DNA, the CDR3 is TGTGCCATCAGCCTGGGGAGCTATGGCTACACCTTC.